This T cell receptor (beta chain) was sequenced for a study of shared clonotypes between healthy human individuals. This clone was detected only once. This CDR3 is also generated by other DNA sequences in the sample. V dropped 4 bases and J dropped 4; count of bases not matched to a gene: 4. This CDR3 has 14 amino acids. Germline V CDR1 and CDR2: LGHNA, YSLEER. Profiled with immunoSEQ multiplex PCR; TCRdb holds only in-frame clones, not every one. In the table there are 1.5 million to 2.5 million clones, about 95% of which are singletons. The naive CD8 population came from CD45RO-negative cells selected for CCR7, without terminally differentiated effector memory CD45RA+ cells.

V gene TRBV4-3 combines with J gene TRBJ1-2; 9 bases are shared with TRBD1. The TCR comes from a man between 18 and 35 years old in good health. Material: naive CD8+ T cells sorted from blood. CDR3 in DNA: TGCGCCAGCAGCCCGGACAGGGGAATCTATGGCTACACCTTC. Its translation: CASSPDRGIYGYTF.